This TCR beta chain originates from a study of cytomegalovirus exposure and HLA in healthy donors. Vbeta (60) and Jbeta (13) primers were used in the PCR. Repertoires were generated with immunoSEQ multiplex PCR, while TCRdb's copy carries only in-frame clones and drops some. There are about 64,000 clones in the sample, with 3.6% held by the top ten. Notes on this clone: The antigen is unknown.

Broader study findings: TCR beta V- and J-gene trimming, according to a later analysis, was linked to a missense DCLRE1C variant. Presence/absence analyses assumed roughly uniform sequencing depth across donors, which may not hold. Sequencing artifact likely explains a cluster of highly shared sequence variants.

CDR1 and CDR2 from the germline V gene are SGHRS and YFSETQ. The CDR3 runs to 16 residues. The V end was cut by 4 bases, the J end by 2 bases, with 18 bases between. The genes are TRBV5-1 and TRBJ1-1, with D perhaps matching TRBD1 (6 bases). Material: PBMCs. This TCR was sampled from a woman under 30 in good health and CMV-seronegative. CDR3: CASSTQQGLGNTEAFF. DNA for the CDR3: TGCGCCAGCAGCACCCAACAGGGATTGGGAAACACTGAAGCTTTCTTT.